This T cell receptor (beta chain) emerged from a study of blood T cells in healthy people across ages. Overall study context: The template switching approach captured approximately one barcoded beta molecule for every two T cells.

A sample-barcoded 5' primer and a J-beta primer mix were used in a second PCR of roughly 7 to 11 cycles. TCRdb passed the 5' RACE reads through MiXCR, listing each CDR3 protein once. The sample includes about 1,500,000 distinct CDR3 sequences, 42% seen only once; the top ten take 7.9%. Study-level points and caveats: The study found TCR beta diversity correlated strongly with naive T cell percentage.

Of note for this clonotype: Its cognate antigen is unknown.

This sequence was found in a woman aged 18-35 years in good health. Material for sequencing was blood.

The CDR3 DNA is TGTGCCAGCCGTATCCGGGGCAGCTACGAGCAGTACTTC. It translates to CASRIRGSYEQYF. The J gene is TRBJ2-7, the V gene TRBV6-6; D tentatively reads TRBD1 or TRBD2 (5 bases each). The CDR3 length is 13 residues. Deletions cut 8 bases from V and 3 bases from J, with 14 bases between. Looked up from germline, CDR1 is MNHNY and CDR2 is SVGAGI (reference sequence).